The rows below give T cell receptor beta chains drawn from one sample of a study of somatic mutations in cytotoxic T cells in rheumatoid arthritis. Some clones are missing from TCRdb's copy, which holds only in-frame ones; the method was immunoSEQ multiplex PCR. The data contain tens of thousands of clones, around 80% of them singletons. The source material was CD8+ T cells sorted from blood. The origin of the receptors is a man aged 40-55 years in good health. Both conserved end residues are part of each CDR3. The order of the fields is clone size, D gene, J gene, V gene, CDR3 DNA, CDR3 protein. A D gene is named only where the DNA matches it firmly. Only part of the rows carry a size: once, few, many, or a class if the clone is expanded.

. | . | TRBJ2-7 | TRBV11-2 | TGTGCCAGCAAGAAGGGGGCGGGAGGTAACTACGAGCAGTACTTC | CASKKGAGGNYEQYF
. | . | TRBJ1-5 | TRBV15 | TGTGCCACCAGCAGACCTTTCGCGGAACGAAATCAGCCCCAGCATTTT | CATSRPFAERNQPQHF
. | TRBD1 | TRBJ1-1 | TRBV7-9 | TGTGCCAGCAGTCGGGACAGATGGATGAACACTGAAGCTTTCTTT | CASSRDRWMNTEAFF
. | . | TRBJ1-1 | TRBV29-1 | TGCAGCGTCGGAGACAAGTCTGAAGCTTTCTTT | CSVGDKSEAFF
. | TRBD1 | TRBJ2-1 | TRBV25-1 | TGTGCCAGCAGTGAATTAAATACAGGGGGCAATGAGCAGTTCTTC | CASSELNTGGNEQFF
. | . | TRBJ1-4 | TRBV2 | TGTGCCAGCATCCCGGGGACGGCAACTAATGAAAAACTGTTTTTT | CASIPGTATNEKLFF
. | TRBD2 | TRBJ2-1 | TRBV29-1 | TGCAGCGTTGTTACGTTAGGACTAGCGGGAGTAGTGCAGTTCTTC | CSVVTLGLAGVVQFF
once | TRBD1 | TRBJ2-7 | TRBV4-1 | TGCGCCAGCAGCCAAGCCATCCCGGACAGGGGGCTGTACGAGCAGTACTTC | CASSQAIPDRGLYEQYF
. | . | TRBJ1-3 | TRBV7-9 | TGTGCCAGCAGCTTAGCGGGCAGGGCTGGAAACACCATATATTTT | CASSLAGRAGNTIYF
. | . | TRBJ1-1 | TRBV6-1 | TGTGCCAGCAGTGAAAAGGGGGAGGGGAATCCTGAAGCTTTCTTT | CASSEKGEGNPEAFF
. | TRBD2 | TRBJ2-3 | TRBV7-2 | TGTGCCAGCAGCTCGACTAGCGGGAGTTCGGATACGCAGTATTTT | CASSSTSGSSDTQYF
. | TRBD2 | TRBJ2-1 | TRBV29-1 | TGCAGCGGCGTTGGACTAGCGGGAGTTGCTGAGCAGTTCTTC | CSGVGLAGVAEQFF
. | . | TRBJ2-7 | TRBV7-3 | TGTGCCAGCAGCTCGCACTCCTACGAGCAGTACTTC | CASSSHSYEQYF
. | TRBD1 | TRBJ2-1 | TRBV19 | TGTGCCAGTAGTCAAGGATGGGGGACAGGGGACAATGAGCAGTTCTTC | CASSQGWGTGDNEQFF
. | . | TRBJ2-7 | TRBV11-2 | TGTGCCAGCAGCTTAGAGTGGTACGAGCAGTACTTC | CASSLEWYEQYF
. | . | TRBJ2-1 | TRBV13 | TGTGCCAGCAGCTCTACCACACCCTCGGCCTCGGGACTTCCGTCCTACAATGAGCAGTTCTTC | CASSSTTPSASGLPSYNEQFF
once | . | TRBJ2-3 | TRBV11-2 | TGTGCCAGCAGCTCCCACGCCCAGGTCACAGATACGCAGTATTTT | CASSSHAQVTDTQYF
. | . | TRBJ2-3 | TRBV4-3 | TGCGCCAGCACTACTAGCTACCTAACCACAGATACGCAGTATTTT | CASTTSYLTTDTQYF
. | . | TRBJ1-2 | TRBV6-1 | TGTGCCAGCAGTGGGGTCGGACAGAAAGCTAACTATGGCTACACCTTC | CASSGVGQKANYGYTF
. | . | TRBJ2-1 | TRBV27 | TGTGCCAGCAGTTTATCGATAGGGGCATATGAGCAGTTCTTC | CASSLSIGAYEQFF
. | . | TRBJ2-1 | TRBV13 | TGTGCCAGCAGCTTAGATTCCTACAATGAGCAGTTCTTC | CASSLDSYNEQFF
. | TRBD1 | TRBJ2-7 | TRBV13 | TGTGCCAGCAGCCCCTCCGGGACAGGGACCAACGAGCAGTACTTC | CASSPSGTGTNEQYF
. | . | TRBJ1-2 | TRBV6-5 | TGTGCCAGCAGTTACTCGAGTGGGGGGCATAACTATGGCTACACCTTC | CASSYSSGGHNYGYTF
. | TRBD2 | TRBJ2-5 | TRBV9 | TGTGCCAGCAGCGCGGGACTACCTGGAGAGACCCAGTACTTC | CASSAGLPGETQYF
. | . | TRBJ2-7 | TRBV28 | TGTGCCAGCAGGGAATCCTACGAGCAGTACTTC | CASRESYEQYF
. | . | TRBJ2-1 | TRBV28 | TGTGCCAGCAGTGCCGGGGGCCCCTACAATGAGCAGTTCTTC | CASSAGGPYNEQFF
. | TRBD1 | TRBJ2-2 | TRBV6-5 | TGTGCCAGCGGGACAGGGGTTACCGGGGAGCTGTTTTTT | CASGTGVTGELFF
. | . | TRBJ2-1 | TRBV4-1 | TGCGCCAGCAGCCAAGGGAGTAGTCTGGAAGAGCAGTTCTTC | CASSQGSSLEEQFF
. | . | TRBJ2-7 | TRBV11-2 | TGTGCCAGCAGCTACGCACGCGAGCAGTACTTC | CASSYAREQYF
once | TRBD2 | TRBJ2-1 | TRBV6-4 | TGTGCCAGCAGCTCGGGACTAGCGGGACTGGGTCGGCAGTTCTTC | CASSSGLAGLGRQFF
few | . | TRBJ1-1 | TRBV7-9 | TGTGCCAGCAGCTGGTCCGGGGAAGCTTTCTTT | CASSWSGEAFF
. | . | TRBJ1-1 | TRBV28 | TGTGCCAGCAGTTTAGGTAAGAACACTGAAGCTTTCTTT | CASSLGKNTEAFF
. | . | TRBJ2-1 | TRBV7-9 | TGTGCCAGCAGCCCGAAGGATAGCGGAGAGGCTTACAATGAGCAGTTCTTC | CASSPKDSGEAYNEQFF
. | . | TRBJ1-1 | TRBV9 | TGTGCCAGCAGCGTAACCCGGGACCCTATTCAGGCTTTCTTT | CASSVTRDPIQAFF
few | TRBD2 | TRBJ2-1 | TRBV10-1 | TGCGCCAGCAGCGGGGGGGCCTACAATGAGCAGTTCTTC | CASSGGAYNEQFF
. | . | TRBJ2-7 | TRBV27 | TGTGCCAGCAGTCCAGTGACCAGCTCCTACGAGCAGTACTTC | CASSPVTSSYEQYF
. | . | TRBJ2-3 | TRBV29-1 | TGCAGCGTTGAAATGGATAGCACAGATACGCAGTATTTT | CSVEMDSTDTQYF
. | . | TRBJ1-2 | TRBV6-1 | TGTGCCAGCAGTGAATCCACAGGATCATATGATGGCTACACCTTC | CASSESTGSYDGYTF
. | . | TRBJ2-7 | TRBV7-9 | TGTGCCAGCAGCTCCCCAGGGTTCCCCTACGAGCAGTACTTC | CASSSPGFPYEQYF
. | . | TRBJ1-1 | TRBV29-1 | TGCAGCGCTGCGGGGGGGCAGGACACTGAAGCTTTCTTT | CSAAGGQDTEAFF
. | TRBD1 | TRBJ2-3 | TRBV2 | TGTGCCAGCAGTGAAGGGACAGGGGCAGATACGCAGTATTTT | CASSEGTGADTQYF
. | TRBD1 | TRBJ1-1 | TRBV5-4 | TGTGCCAGCAGCTCCAAGACAGGGACCACTGAAGCTTTCTTT | CASSSKTGTTEAFF
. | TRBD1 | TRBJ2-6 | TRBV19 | TGTGCCAGTAGTCTTGGGACAGGGGAGGCTGGGGCCAACGTCCTGACTTTC | CASSLGTGEAGANVLTF
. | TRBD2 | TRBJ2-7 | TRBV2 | TGTGCCAGCGGGGGGACTAGCGGGAGCCCCGACGAGCAGTACTTC | CASGGTSGSPDEQYF
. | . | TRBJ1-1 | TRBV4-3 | TGCGCCAGCAGCCAACGGCTGGGTGCGGGAAACACTGAAGCTTTCTTT | CASSQRLGAGNTEAFF
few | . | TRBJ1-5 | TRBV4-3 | TGCGCCAGCAGCCAAGAAGGTACAAATCAGCCCCAGCATTTT | CASSQEGTNQPQHF
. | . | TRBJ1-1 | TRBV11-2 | TGTGCCAGCACCCTGGCAGGCAGCGGGGTCCTGGGAGCTTTCTTT | CASTLAGSGVLGAFF
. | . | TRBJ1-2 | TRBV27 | TGTGCCAGCAGTACCAGGGAGAACTATGGCTACACCTTC | CASSTRENYGYTF
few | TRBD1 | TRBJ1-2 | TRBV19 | TGTGCCACCAAGGGGGCTAGCCATGGCTACACCTTC | CATKGASHGYTF
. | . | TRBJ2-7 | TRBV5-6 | TGTGCCAGCAGCTTAAGTGGGGATCCCGAGCAGTACTTC | CASSLSGDPEQYF